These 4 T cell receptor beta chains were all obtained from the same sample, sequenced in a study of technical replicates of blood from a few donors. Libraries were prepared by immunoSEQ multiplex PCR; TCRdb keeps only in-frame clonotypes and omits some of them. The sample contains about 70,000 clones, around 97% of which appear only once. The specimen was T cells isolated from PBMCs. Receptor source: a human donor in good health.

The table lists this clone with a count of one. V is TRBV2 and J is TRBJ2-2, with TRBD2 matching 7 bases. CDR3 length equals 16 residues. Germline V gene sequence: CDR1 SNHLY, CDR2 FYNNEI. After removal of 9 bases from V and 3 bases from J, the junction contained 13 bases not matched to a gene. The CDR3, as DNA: TGTGCCAGTTCTGATAAGTCGGGGGGAGACACCGGGGAGCTGTTTTTT. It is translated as CASSDKSGGDTGELFF.

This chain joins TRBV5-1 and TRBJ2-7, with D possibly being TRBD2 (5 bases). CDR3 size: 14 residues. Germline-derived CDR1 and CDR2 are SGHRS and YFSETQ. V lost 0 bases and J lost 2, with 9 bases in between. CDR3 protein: CASSLGEGPYEQYF. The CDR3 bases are TGCGCCAGCAGCTTGGGTGAGGGCCCCTACGAGCAGTACTTC.

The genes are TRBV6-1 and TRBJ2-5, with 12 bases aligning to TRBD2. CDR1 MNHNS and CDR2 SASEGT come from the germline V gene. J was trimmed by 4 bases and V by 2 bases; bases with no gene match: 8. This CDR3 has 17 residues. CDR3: CASSESPSGGAGETQYF. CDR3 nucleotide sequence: TGTGCCAGCAGTGAAAGCCCTAGCGGGGGGGCCGGAGAGACCCAGTACTTC.

CDR3 DNA: TGTGCCAGCTCAAACTCGCAAGAATCCTACAATGAGCAGTTCTTC. Translation: CASSNSQESYNEQFF. This chain connects TRBV18 to TRBJ2-1; D remains ambiguous. With 5 bases removed from V and 1 base from J, the gap between germline ends came to 12 bases. The CDR3 consists of 15 residues. Germline-derived CDR1 and CDR2 are KGHSH and LQKENI.